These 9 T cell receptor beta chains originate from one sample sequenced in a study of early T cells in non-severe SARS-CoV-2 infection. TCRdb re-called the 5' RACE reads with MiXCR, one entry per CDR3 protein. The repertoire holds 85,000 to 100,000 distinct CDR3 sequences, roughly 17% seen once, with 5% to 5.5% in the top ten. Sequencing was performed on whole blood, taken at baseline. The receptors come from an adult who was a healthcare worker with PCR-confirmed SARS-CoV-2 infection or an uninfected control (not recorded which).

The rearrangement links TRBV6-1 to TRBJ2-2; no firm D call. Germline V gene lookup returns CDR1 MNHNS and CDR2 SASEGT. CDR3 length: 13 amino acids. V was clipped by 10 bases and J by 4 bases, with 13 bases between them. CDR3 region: CATLRWPTGELFF. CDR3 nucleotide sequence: TGTGCCACCCTTAGGTGGCCCACCGGGGAGCTGTTTTTT.

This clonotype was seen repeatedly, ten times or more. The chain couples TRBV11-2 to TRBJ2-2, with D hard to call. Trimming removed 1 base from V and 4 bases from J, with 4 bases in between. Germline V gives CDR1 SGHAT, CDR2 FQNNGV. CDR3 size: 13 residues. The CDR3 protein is CASSLGTTGELFF. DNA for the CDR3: TGTGCCAGCAGCTTAGGGACCACCGGGGAGCTGTTTTTT.

CDR3 sequence: CASTAAGEVAQYF. The CDR3 nucleotides are TGTGCCAGCACCGCGGCGGGAGAGGTGGCGCAGTATTTT. The chain joins TRBV18 to TRBJ2-3, with 7 bases that match TRBD2. CDR3 size: 13 residues. The V segment lost 8 bases and the J segment 10 bases; nucleotides outside the gene matches: 12. Per germline, CDR1 KGHSH and CDR2 LQKENI.

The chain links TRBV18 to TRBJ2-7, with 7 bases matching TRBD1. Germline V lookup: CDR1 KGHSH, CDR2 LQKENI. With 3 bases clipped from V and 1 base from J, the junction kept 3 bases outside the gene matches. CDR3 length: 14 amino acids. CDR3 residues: CASSPGQPSYEQYF. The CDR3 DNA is TGTGCCAGCTCACCGGGACAGCCTTCCTACGAGCAGTACTTC.

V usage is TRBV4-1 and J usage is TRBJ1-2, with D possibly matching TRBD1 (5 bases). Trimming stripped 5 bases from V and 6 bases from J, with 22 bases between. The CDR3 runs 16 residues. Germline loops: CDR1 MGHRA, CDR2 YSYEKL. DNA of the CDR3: TGCGCCAGCAGCTCGATAGCGAGGGTCAGGGAGGATGGCTACACCTTC. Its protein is CASSSIARVREDGYTF.

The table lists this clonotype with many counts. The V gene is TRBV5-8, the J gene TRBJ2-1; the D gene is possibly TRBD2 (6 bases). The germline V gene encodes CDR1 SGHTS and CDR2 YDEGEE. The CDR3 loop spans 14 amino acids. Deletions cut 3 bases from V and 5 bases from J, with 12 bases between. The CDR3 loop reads CASSSLGLNNEQFF. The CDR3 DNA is TGTGCCAGCAGCTCGCTAGGACTAAACAATGAGCAGTTCTTC.

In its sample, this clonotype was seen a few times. In DNA form, the CDR3 reads TGTGCCAGCAGTTTATCGATCAGGGGTACCTACGAGCAGTACTTC. Amino acid sequence: CASSLSIRGTYEQYF. The rearrangement links TRBV27 to TRBJ2-7; possibly TRBD1 for D (6 bases). CDR1 is MNHEY and CDR2 is SMNVEV in the germline V gene (reference sequence). The length of the CDR3 is 15 residues. V lost 0 bases and J lost 2, with 11 bases in between.

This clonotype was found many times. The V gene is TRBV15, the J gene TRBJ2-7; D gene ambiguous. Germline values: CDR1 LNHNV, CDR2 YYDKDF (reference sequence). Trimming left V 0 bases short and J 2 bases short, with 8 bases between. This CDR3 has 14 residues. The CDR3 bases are TGTGCCACCAGCAGAGATTGGGCTACCTACGAGCAGTACTTC. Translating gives CATSRDWATYEQYF.

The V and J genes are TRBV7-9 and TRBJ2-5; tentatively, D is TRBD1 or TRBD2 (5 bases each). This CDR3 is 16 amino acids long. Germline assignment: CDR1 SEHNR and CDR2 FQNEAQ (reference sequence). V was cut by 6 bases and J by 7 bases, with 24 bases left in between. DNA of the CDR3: TGTGCCAGCAGTCAGAAGGTGGGGCGCGGGCTCGGGACCCAGTACTTC. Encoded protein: CASSQKVGRGLGTQYF.